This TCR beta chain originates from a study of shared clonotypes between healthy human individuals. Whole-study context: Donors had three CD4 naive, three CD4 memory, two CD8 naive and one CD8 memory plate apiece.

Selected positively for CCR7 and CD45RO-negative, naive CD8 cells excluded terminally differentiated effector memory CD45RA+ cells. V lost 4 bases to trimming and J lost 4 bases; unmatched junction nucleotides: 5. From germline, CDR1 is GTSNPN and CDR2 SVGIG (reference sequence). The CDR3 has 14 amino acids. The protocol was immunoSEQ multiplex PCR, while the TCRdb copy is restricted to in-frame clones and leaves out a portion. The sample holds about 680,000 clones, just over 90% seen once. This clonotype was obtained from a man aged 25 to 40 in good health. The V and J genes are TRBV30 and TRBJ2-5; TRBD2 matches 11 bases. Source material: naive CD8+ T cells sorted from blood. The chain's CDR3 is CAWKLAGGGETQYF. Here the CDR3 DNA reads TGTGCCTGGAAGCTAGCGGGAGGAGGAGAGACCCAGTACTTC.